This TCR beta chain was sequenced for a study of blood T cell repertoires in COVID-19. A note on this clone: In the same sample, other DNA sequences code for this CDR3.

Generated by immunoSEQ multiplex PCR, the TCRdb table keeps only in-frame clones and is missing some. The table records 190,000 or so clones, roughly 84% of them present only once. The CDR3 is 14 amino acids. V lost 3 bases, J lost 8 bases, and 7 bases stayed unmatched. Germline V lookup: CDR1 LGHDT, CDR2 YNNKEL (reference sequence). Two negative PCRs, clearance, or symptom resolution characterized the recovered Cohort 3 donors. The clonotype originates from a man in his forties who had recovered from COVID-19. The genes are TRBV3-1 (or the pseudogene TRBV3-2) and TRBJ1-2; TRBD1 matches at 9 bases. The sample taken for sequencing was PBMCs or T cells enriched from blood (not recorded which). The CDR3 DNA is TGTGCCAGCAGCCAGACACAGGGGGCTGGAGGCTACACCTTC. It encodes CASSQTQGAGGYTF.